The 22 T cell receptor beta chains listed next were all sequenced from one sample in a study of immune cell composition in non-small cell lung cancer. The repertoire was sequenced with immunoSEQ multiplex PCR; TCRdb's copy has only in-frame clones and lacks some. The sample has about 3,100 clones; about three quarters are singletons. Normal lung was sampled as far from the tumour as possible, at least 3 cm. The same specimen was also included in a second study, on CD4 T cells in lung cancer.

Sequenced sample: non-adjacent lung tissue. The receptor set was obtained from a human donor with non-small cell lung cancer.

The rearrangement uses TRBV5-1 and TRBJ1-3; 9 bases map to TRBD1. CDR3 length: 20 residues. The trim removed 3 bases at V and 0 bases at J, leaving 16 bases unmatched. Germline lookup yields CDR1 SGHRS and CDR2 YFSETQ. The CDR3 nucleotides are TGCGCCAGCAGCTCAGGACAGGGGCATGGAGATTTTTTCTCTGGAAACACCATATATTTT. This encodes CASSSGQGHGDFFSGNTIYF.

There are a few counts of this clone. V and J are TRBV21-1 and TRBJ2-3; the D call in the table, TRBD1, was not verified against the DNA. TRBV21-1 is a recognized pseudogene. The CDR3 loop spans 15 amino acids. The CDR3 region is CARGGTGADTDTQYF. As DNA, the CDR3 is TGTGCCAGGGGGGGAACAGGGGCGGACACAGATACGCAGTATTTT.

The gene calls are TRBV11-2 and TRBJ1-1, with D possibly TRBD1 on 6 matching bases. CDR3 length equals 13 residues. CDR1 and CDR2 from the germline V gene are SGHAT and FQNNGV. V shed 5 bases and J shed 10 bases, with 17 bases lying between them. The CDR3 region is CASSPTGGRGAFF. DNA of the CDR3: TGTGCCAGCAGCCCCACGGGGGGGCGCGGAGCTTTCTTT.

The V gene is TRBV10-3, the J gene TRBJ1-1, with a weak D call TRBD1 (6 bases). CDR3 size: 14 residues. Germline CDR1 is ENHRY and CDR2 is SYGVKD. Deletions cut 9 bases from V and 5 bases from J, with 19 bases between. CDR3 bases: TGTGCCATTTTTTCCCCTGAAACAGGGACTGAAGCTTTCTTT. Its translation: CAIFSPETGTEAFF.

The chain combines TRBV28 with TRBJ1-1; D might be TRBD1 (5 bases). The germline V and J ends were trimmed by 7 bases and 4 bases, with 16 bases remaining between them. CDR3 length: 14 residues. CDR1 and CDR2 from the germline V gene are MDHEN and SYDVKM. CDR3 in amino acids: CASTQRGGRTEAFF. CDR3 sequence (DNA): TGTGCCAGCACCCAACGCGGGGGACGCACTGAAGCTTTCTTT.

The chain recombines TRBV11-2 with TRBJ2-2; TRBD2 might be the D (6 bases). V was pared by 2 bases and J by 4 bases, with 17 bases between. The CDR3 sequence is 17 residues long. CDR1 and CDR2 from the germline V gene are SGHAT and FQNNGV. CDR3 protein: CASSLIVWSGGTGELFF. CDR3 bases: TGTGCCAGCAGCTTAATAGTATGGTCCGGGGGCACCGGGGAGCTGTTTTTT.

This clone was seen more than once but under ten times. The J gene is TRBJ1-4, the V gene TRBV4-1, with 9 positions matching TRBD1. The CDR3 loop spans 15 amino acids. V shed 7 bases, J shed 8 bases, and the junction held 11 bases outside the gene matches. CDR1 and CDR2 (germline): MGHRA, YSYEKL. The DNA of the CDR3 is TGCGCCAGCACCAGGACAGGGGACGAGAGGGAAAAACTGTTTTTT. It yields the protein CASTRTGDEREKLFF.

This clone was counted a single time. CDR3 residues: CASDSAGVHEQFF. The CDR3 bases are TGTGCCAGCGATTCGGCGGGAGTACATGAGCAGTTCTTC. This chain links TRBV6-1 with TRBJ2-1, with 7 bases matching TRBD2. In germline, CDR1 is MNHNS, CDR2 SASEGT. V was pared by 8 bases and J by 8 bases, with 9 bases of the junction left unmatched. The CDR3 contains 13 residues.

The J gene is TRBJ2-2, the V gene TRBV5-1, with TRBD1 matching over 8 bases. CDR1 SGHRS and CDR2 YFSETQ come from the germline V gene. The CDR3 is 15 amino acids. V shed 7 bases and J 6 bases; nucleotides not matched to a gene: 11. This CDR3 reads CASGSDRASAGELFF. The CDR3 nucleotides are TGCGCCAGCGGCTCGGACAGGGCCTCAGCCGGGGAGCTGTTTTTT.

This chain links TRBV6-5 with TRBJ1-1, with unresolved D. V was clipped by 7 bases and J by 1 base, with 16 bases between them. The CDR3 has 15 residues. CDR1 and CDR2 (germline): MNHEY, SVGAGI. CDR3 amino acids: CASKSGPNPNTEAFF. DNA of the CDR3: TGTGCCAGCAAAAGTGGGCCCAATCCGAACACTGAAGCTTTCTTT.

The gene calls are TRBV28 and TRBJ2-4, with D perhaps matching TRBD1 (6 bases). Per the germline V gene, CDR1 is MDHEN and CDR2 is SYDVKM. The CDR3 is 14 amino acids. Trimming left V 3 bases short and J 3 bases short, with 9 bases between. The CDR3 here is CASSFARGKNIQYF. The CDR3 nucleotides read TGTGCCAGCAGTTTTGCCAGGGGCAAAAACATTCAGTACTTC.

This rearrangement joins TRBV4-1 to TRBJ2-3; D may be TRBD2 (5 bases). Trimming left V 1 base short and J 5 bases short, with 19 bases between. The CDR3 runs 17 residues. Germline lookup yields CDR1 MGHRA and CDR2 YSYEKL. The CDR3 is CASSQVTGMEVGDTQYF. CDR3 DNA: TGCGCCAGCAGCCAAGTAACGGGGATGGAGGTCGGAGATACGCAGTATTTT.

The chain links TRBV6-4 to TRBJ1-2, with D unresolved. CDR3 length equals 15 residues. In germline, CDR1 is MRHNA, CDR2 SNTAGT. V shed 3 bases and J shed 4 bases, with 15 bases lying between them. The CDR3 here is CASSEKVGHGYGYTF. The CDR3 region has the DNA TGTGCCAGCAGTGAGAAAGTGGGCCACGGCTATGGCTACACCTTC.

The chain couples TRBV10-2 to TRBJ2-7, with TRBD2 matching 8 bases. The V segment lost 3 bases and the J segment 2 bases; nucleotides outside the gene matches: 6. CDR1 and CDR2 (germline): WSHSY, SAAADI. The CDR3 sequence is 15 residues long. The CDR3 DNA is TGCGCCAGCAGTGAAGCAGCGGGAGTCCCCTACGAGCAGTACGTC. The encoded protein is CASSEAAGVPYEQYV.

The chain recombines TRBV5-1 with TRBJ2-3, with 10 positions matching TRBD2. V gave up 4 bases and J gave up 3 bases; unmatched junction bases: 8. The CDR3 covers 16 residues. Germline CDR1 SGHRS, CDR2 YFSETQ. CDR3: CASSGLAGGRTDTQYF. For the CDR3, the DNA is TGCGCCAGCAGCGGATTAGCGGGAGGAAGGACAGATACGCAGTATTTT.

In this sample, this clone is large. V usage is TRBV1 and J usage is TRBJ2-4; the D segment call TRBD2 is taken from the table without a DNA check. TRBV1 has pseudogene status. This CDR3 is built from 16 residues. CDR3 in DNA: TGCACCAGCACCCCGGGGCGGGGACTAGCCAAAAACATTCAGTACTTC. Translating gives CTSTPGRGLAKNIQYF.

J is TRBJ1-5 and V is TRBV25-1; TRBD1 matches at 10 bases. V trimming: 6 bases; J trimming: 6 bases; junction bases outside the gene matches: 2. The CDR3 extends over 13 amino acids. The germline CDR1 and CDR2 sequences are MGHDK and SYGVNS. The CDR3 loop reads CASSGQGVQPQHF. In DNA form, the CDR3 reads TGTGCCAGCAGCGGACAGGGGGTTCAGCCCCAGCATTTT.

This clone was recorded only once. The CDR3 DNA reads as TGTGCCAGCATAGGGGGACGGCAAGCTTTCTTT. Translation: CASIGGRQAFF. The rearrangement joins TRBV6-5 to TRBJ1-1; D is perhaps TRBD1 (6 bases). Trimming shortened V by 7 bases and J by 9 bases, and 12 bases separated the two germline ends. This CDR3 has 11 amino acids. Germline loops: CDR1 MNHEY, CDR2 SVGAGI.

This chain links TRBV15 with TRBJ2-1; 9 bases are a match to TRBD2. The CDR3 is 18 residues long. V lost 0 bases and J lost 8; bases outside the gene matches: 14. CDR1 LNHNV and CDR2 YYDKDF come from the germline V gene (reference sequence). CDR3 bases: TGTGCCACCAGCAGAGAGGGTAGCGGGAGTCATGTTACGTATGAGCAGTTCTTC. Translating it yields CATSREGSGSHVTYEQFF.

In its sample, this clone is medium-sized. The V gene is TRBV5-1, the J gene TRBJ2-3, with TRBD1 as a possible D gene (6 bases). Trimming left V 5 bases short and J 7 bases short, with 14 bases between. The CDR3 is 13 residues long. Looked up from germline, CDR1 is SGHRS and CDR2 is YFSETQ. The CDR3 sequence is CASRETGQNTQYF. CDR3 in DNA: TGCGCCAGCAGGGAAACGGGACAAAATACGCAGTATTTT.

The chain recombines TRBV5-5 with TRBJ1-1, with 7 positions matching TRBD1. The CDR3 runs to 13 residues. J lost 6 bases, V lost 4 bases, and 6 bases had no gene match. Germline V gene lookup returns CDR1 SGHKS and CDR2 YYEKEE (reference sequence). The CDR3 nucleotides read TGTGCCAGCAGCGTTAACAGGGGCTCTGAAGCTTTCTTT. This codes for CASSVNRGSEAFF. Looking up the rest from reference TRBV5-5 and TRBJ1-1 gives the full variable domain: DAGVTQSPTHLIKTRGQQVTLRCSPISGHKSVSWYQQVLGQGPQFIFQYYEKEERGRGNFPDRFSARQFPNYSSELNVNALLLGDSALYLCASSVNRGSEAFFGQGTRLTVV.

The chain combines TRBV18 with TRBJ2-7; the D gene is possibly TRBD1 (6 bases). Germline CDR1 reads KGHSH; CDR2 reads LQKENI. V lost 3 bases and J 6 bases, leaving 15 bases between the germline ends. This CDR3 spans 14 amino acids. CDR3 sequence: CASSPNRDHGEQYV. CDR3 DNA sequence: TGTGCCAGCTCACCTAACAGGGACCACGGCGAGCAGTACGTC.